The rows below give T cell receptor beta chains drawn from one sample of a study of T cells in Graves' hyperthyroidism and ophthalmopathy. TCRdb independently ran MiXCR on the multiplex PCR reads; one entry per CDR3 protein. The data hold roughly 380,000 distinct CDR3 sequences, with roughly an eighth observed a single time. The sequencing sample was made of blood. The source is a young woman with Graves' hyperthyroidism. Both conserved end residues are part of each CDR3. Fields, in order: D gene, J gene, clone size, V gene, CDR3 DNA, CDR3 protein. A D gene is named only where the DNA matches it firmly. Clone size is not always given. Where it is, it says once, few, many or a class for expanded clones.

. | TRBJ1-1 | many | TRBV4-1 | TGCGCCAGCAGCCAAGAGGGGGGGAAAAACACTGAAGCTTTCTTT | CASSQEGGKNTEAFF
TRBD2 | TRBJ2-2 | few | TRBV5-1 | TGCGCCAGCAGCTTTGGCCACAGCGGGGGAGGCGGGGAGCTGTTTTTT | CASSFGHSGGGGELFF
. | TRBJ2-3 | many | TRBV19 | TGTGCCACGCGGAGCCAGCGAGGGGCAGATACGCAGTATTTT | CATRSQRGADTQYF
. | TRBJ2-7 | many | TRBV6-1 | TGTGCCAGCAGTGAAAGTGCGGGACTCGAGCAGTACTTC | CASSESAGLEQYF
. | TRBJ1-2 | . | TRBV30 | TGTGCCTGGAGTGCCAGGGCGGGGTCGGATGGCTACACCTTC | CAWSARAGSDGYTF
. | TRBJ2-5 | . | TRBV5-1 | TGCGCCAGCCACGTTGACCCGTACCAAGAGACCCAGTACTTC | CASHVDPYQETQYF
. | TRBJ2-7 | few | TRBV9 | TGTGCCAGCAGCGTAGCCCCAGGGGCGGACCAAATCGAGCAGTACTTC | CASSVAPGADQIEQYF
. | TRBJ2-2 | many | TRBV18 | TGTGCCAGCTCACCAAGGGACACCCCGAACACCGGGGAGCTGTTTTTT | CASSPRDTPNTGELFF
TRBD2 | TRBJ2-1 | many | TRBV29-1 | TGCAGCGTTGAAGAACTGAGTGGGAGGGCCTACAATGAGCAGTTCTTC | CSVEELSGRAYNEQFF
. | TRBJ2-3 | . | TRBV4-2 | TGTGCCAGCAACCAACATCCGGGGAGCGCAGATACGCAGTATTTT | CASNQHPGSADTQYF
. | TRBJ2-7 | . | TRBV7-9 | TGTGCCAGCAGCTTAGCGGGCGGTGCCGTCTACGAGCAGTACTTC | CASSLAGGAVYEQYF
. | TRBJ2-1 | . | TRBV7-8 | TGTGCCAGCAGCTCCGGACGGGCCTACAATGAGCAGTTCTTC | CASSSGRAYNEQFF